Detailed here is one TCR beta chain. Profiling relied on immunoSEQ multiplex PCR, and the TCRdb table lists in-frame clones only, not all of them. The repertoire consists of around 70,000 clones, with approximately 86% occurring once and the leading ten covering 5.9%. The sample is drawn from a study of OX40 agonist ivuxolimab in advanced cancers. After removal of 5 bases from V and 9 bases from J, the junction contained 6 bases not matched to a gene. The CDR3 is made up of 13 amino acids. In germline, CDR1 is SEHNR, CDR2 FQNEAQ (reference sequence). Sequencing was performed on CD4+ or CD8+ T cells sorted from blood, taken in a trial of the OX40 agonist ivuxolimab. The chain is built from TRBV7-9 and TRBJ2-1; TRBD2 aligns across 8 bases. The origin of this receptor is an adult with an advanced solid tumor such as melanoma, head and neck, liver or kidney cancer. The CDR3 loop reads CASSPRTSTEQFF. The CDR3 region has the DNA TGTGCCAGCAGCCCCAGGACTAGCACTGAGCAGTTCTTC.